This record looks at one T cell receptor (beta chain) sequence and its context. This record belongs to a study of blood T cells in healthy people across ages. There are 14 residues in the CDR3. Per the germline V gene, CDR1 is MNHEY and CDR2 is SVGAGI. Trimming took 7 bases from V and 2 from J, leaving 15 bases between them. A J-beta primer mix and a sample-barcoded 5' primer were used in a second PCR of about 6 to 12 cycles. TCRdb independently ran MiXCR on the 5' RACE reads; one entry per CDR3 protein. The sample shows about 730,000 distinct CDR3 sequences, about 40% of them seen only once. This receptor was obtained from a woman aged 55-69 years in good health. The chain is built from TRBV6-5 and TRBJ2-7; perhaps D is TRBD1 or TRBD2 (5 bases each). The sample taken for sequencing was blood. CDR3: CASTEDGGTYEQYF. The CDR3 bases are TGTGCCAGCACCGAAGATGGGGGTACCTACGAGCAGTACTTC.